This T cell receptor (beta chain) was found in a study of CD8 T cells in ankylosing spondylitis. Study observations and caveats: Significantly higher representation of disease-linked clones was reported for matched ankylosing spondylitis synovial fluid. Characteristic, it appeared, of ankylosing spondylitis blood was a TCR beta motif of eight highly homologous variants.

Trimming cost V 5 bases and J 2 bases, with 15 bases left between them. Per germline, CDR1 MNHEY and CDR2 SMNVEV (reference sequence). This CDR3 is built from 15 residues. The sample holds many counts of this clonotype. Its antigen remains unidentified. Making the TCR beta libraries involved quantitative 5'-RACE with molecular barcodes. TCRdb used MiXCR to reprocess the 5' RACE reads, holding one entry per CDR3 protein. The table records 100,000 to 150,000 distinct CDR3 sequences, approximately 17% of them present only once. Sequencing was done on a sample of blood, either unsorted or a sorted T cell fraction (not recorded which). The source of this sequence is a male donor with ankylosing spondylitis. The J gene is TRBJ1-2, the V gene TRBV27; D remains unclear. CDR3 DNA: TGTGCCAGCAGTCCAGGCGCGGGAGCCAACTATGGCTACACCTTC. This translates into CASSPGAGANYGYTF.